The subject of this entry is one TCR beta chain. This clone showed up just once. Its antigen is unknown. Per-base quality was not reported, and no clone a single base away is much larger than it. This entry belongs to a study of T cell responses to AZD1222 COVID-19 vaccine (dated by TCRdb to about 2021). Context from the whole study: AZD1222 recipients given second doses at about 4 weeks or at about 12 weeks were pooled, since spike-specific TCR depth and breadth were not found to differ between the two schedules. A total of under 250 trial participants underwent TCR sequencing, of whom around 210 had received two doses of AZD1222 and about 25 had received two doses of the MenACWY control vaccine. Trial participants were enrolled by age into subgroups of 18-55, 56-69 and 70-plus years, and around 140, 26 and 57 TCR-sequenced participants, respectively, were included in these subgroups.

The CDR3 regions of human TCRbeta chains were analyzed by immunosequencing. In the authors' own workflow: TCRs in the repertoires were matched against a reference library of SARS-CoV-2-specific TCRs that had been generated with the MIRA antigen-specificity platform. Breadth was defined as the fraction of unique TCRs that were SARS-CoV-2-associated, and depth was defined as the fraction of total T cells that were SARS-CoV-2-associated. Using the MIRA data, every spike-specific TCR was mapped to the spike region that the TCR reacted to and assigned to either a CD4 or a CD8 class. Log10-transformed breadth and depth values were compared by one-way ANOVA with Sidak's multiple comparisons tests. TCRdb holds this immuneACCESS table with in-frame rearrangements only. Some clones are missing; in checked studies, unresolved V genes explain under half, and the rest has no known cause. V, J and clone size derive from that table, while D and trimming were established from the DNA sequence. This sample has some 160,000 clones in its table, and 88% of those were observed once. 5.5% of the sample lies in the top ten.

What the work shows at the level of the full study, not this receptor alone: Participants were mostly white British and included more females than males, and it was suggested by the authors that clonal diversity may have been underestimated. Because no samples from the day 14 peak response were available, repertoires could be characterized only after the peak T cell response. CD4 TCRs associated with the vaccine covered the entire spike protein, and the dominant responses were in regions 160-218 and 743-854. Conclusions about previously exposed vaccinees were limited because only six or seven AZD1222 recipients were SARS-CoV-2 seropositive at baseline. Epitopes outside the regions mutated in the B.1.351 and B.1.1.7 variants were reportedly recognized by nearly half of the unique spike-specific TCRs. Spike-specific TCR breadth and depth rose significantly after two AZD1222 doses compared with day 0 and with MenACWY recipients. In the small 56-69-year group, the increase in depth fell short of significance, most likely because of low power.

V gives up 3 bases and J gives up 2 bases, and the segment between their germline ends measures 7 bases. The germline V gene gives CDR1 as MNHNS and CDR2 as SASEGT. Inclusive of the bounding cysteine and phenylalanine, the CDR3 is 13 residues long. Only the CDR3 DNA is retained, 39 bases long and in frame from the first base. The sample's time point, from its label and the paper: baseline before first vaccination. Vaccinee samples were obtained from the UK trials COV001 and COV002, which included a single-blind randomized controlled phase 2/3 trial of AZD1222 (ChAdOx1 nCoV-19) in healthy adults. For TCRbeta chain sequencing, PBMC samples from trial participants were taken at day 0 and at day 28 after the second dose.

The sequencing used peripheral blood, collected on day 0 of AZD1222 vaccination. Here the chain combines TRBV6-1 and TRBJ1-1, with the D gene call left open. The TCR sequence derives from an adult in good health. The bases read TGTGCCAGCAGTGAGGGGATTAACACTGAAGCTTTCTTT. It is translated as CASSEGINTEAFF.